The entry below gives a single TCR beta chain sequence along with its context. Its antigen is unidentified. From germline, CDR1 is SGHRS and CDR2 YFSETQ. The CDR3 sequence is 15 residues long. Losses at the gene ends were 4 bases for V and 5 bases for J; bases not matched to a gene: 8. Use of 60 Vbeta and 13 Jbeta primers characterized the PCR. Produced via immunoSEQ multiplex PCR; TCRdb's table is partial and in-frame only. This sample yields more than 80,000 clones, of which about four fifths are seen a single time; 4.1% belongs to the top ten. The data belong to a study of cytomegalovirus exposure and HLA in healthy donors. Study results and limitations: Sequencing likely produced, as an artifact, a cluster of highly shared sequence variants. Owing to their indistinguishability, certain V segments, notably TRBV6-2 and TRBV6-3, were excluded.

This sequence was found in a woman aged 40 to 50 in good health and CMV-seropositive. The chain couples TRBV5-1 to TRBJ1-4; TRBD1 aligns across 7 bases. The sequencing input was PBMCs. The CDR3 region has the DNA TGCGCCAGCAGCCTCACCGGGACAGAGAATGAAAAACTGTTTTTT. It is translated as CASSLTGTENEKLFF.